The 3 T cell receptor beta chains in this list originate from one sample, sequenced in a study of CD8 T cells in ankylosing spondylitis. TCRdb re-called the 5' RACE reads with MiXCR, one entry per CDR3 protein. The sample contains about 800,000 distinct CDR3 sequences, around 11% of which appear only once. Findings and caveats of the study: A motif in TCR beta, a set of fewer than ten highly homologous variants, appeared characteristic of ankylosing spondylitis blood.

These receptors' targets are unknown. Sample: blood, either unsorted or a sorted T cell fraction (not recorded which). The origin of the receptors is a male donor with ankylosing spondylitis.

This clonotype was counted a few times. Here the CDR3 DNA reads TGTGCCAGCAGCCAGCGTGCAGGGGGCGGTTCACCCCTCCACTTT. Protein product: CASSQRAGGGSPLHF. The genes are TRBV7-2 and TRBJ1-6; 8 bases align to TRBD1. Germline V gene sequence: CDR1 SGHTA, CDR2 FQGNSA. Trimming took 5 bases from V and 9 from J; bases not matched to a gene: 9. The CDR3 covers 15 residues.

The gene calls are TRBV20-1 and TRBJ2-1; D is perhaps TRBD2 (6 bases). With 2 bases removed from V and 3 bases from J, the gap between germline ends came to 20 bases. The CDR3 runs 17 residues. Looked up from germline, CDR1 is DFQATT and CDR2 is SNEGSKA (reference sequence). As DNA, the CDR3 is TGCAGTGCTAGAATTCAGGTTGGCGGGAAAATCTACAATGAGCAGTTCTTC. Protein sequence: CSARIQVGGKIYNEQFF.

A note on this clonotype: It may be a read error: a sequence one base away is much more abundant. J is TRBJ1-6 and V is TRBV12-3 or TRBV12-4, with D possibly matching TRBD1 (5 bases). The CDR3 has 13 amino acids. Trimming removed 6 bases at V and 7 bases at J, with 10 bases between. For the CDR3, the DNA is TGTGCCAGCAGGGGACGGGGAAATTCACCCCTCCACTTT. This sequence encodes CASRGRGNSPLHF.